Below, 22 T cell receptor beta chains from the same sample are listed, as sequenced in a study of regulatory T cells in long-lasting Graves disease (dated by TCRdb to about 2021). Sample time point, as interpreted from the label and publication: persistent/refractory GD, antithyroid drugs over 5 years with positive TRAb. For both TCR sequencing and RNA sequencing, RNA was extracted from PBMCs using TRIzol. The protocol used for the library was multiplex PCR. Data came from an Illumina HiSeq 4000. TCR beta libraries were built with iRepertoire HTBI primers and Arm-PCR amplification of CDR3 regions. TCRdb's own reprocessing of the public reads used fastp at Q25 and MiXCR and kept productive beta chains. Entries are consolidated by CDR3 protein sequence, retaining the most common genes and DNA. The sample data list under 350,000 distinct CDR3 sequences, and around 21% of these were observed just once. Approximately 60% of the sample lies in the top ten.

Sequencing was performed on peripheral blood mononuclear cells (PBMCs), taken when the disease was refractory, from a patient treated with antithyroid drugs. These receptors were taken from a female donor with Graves disease.

This clonotype was observed many times. This rearrangement joins TRBV20-1 to TRBJ2-7; 13 bases line up with TRBD2. This CDR3 is 15 amino acids long. The germline gives CDR1 DFQATT, CDR2 SNEGSKA (reference sequence). V lost 5 bases and J lost 6; bases outside the gene matches: 10. CDR3 sequence (DNA): TGCAGTGCTCACTGGACTAGCGGGAGCAAAGGCGAGCAGTACTTC. Protein product: CSAHWTSGSKGEQYF.

This clonotype was counted ten times or more. Relative to the germline gene, one junction end is altered; a read error may explain this. The chain recombines TRBV12-3 or TRBV12-4 with TRBJ1-5; no reliable D call. The length of the CDR3 is 13 residues. CDR3 in amino acids: CASSHDSNQPQHF. DNA for the CDR3: TGCGCCAGCAGCCACGATAGCAATCAGCCCCAGCATTTT.

This chain uses TRBV15 with TRBJ1-2; the D gene is possibly TRBD1 (5 bases). The length of the CDR3 is 14 residues. Germline V CDR1 and CDR2: LNHNV, YYDKDF (reference sequence). Trimming removed 5 bases from V and 2 bases from J, with 12 bases in between. The CDR3 DNA is TGTGCCACCAGCGGCAGGGTACTCAACTATGGCTACACCTTC. Its protein is CATSGRVLNYGYTF.

This clonotype was observed a few times. The chain links TRBV6-1 to TRBJ1-1, with D perhaps TRBD1 (5 bases). Germline lookup yields CDR1 MNHNS and CDR2 SASEGT. The CDR3 runs 13 residues. The V gene lost 6 bases and the J gene lost 1 base, with 9 bases spanning the gap. CDR3 DNA: TGTGCCAGCAGACCCGACAGGAACACTGAAGCTTTCTTT. This translates into CASRPDRNTEAFF.

This clonotype has only one observation. A much larger clone differs from this one at a single base, so this may be a read error. Since no conserved phenylalanine or tryptophan closes the CDR3, a read error is the likely cause. The chain uses TRBV7-8 and TRBJ1-2, with D possibly matching TRBD1 (5 bases). Germline V gene lookup returns CDR1 SGHVS and CDR2 FQNEAQ. The CDR3 loop spans 15 amino acids. Deletions cut 4 bases from V and 2 bases from J, with 14 bases between. For the CDR3, the DNA is TGTGCCAGCAGCTCCCGTGACAGTACGAACTATGGCTACACCCTC. This translates into CASSSRDSTNYGYTL.

The chain uses TRBV11-1 and TRBJ2-7; TRBD1 is a possible D gene (5 bases). The CDR3 spans 17 residues. V gave up 5 bases and J gave up 0 bases, with 20 bases separating them. The germline V gene has CDR1 SGHAT and CDR2 FQDESV (reference sequence). This CDR3 reads CASSAGFLGGFSYEQYF. In nucleotides, the CDR3 is TGTGCCAGCAGCGCAGGGTTTCTCGGCGGCTTCTCCTACGAGCAGTACTTC. Based on the CDR3 plus reference TRBV11-1 and TRBJ2-7, the full variable domain is EAEVAQSPRYKITEKSQAVAFWCDPISGHATLYWYRQILGQGPELLVQFQDESVVDDSQLPKDRFSAERLKGVDSTLKIQPAELGDSAMYLCASSAGFLGGFSYEQYFGPGTRLTVT.

Turning to this clonotype: A read error may explain this, as a much larger clone is one base away. The chain recombines TRBV6-2 or TRBV6-3 with TRBJ1-1; weak D call: TRBD1 (5 bases). The CDR3 totals 13 residues. CDR1 is MNHEY, CDR2 SVGEGT, per germline. The chain's CDR3 is CAGRRDPLRSAFF. The CDR3 nucleotides are TGTGCCGGCAGGCGGGACCCTCTGCGATCAGCTTTCTTT.

V usage is TRBV6-9 and J usage is TRBJ2-7; D is unclear. Germline assignment: CDR1 MNHGY and CDR2 SVAAGI. With 1 base removed from V and 7 bases from J, the gap between germline ends came to 11 bases. The CDR3 is 13 amino acids. DNA for the CDR3: TGTGCCAGCAGTTATTTCCGGAATTGGGAGCAGTACTTC. Its translation is CASSYFRNWEQYF.

V is TRBV6-1 and J is TRBJ1-1; 9 nucleotides align to TRBD1. V trimming: 9 bases; J trimming: 1 base; junction bases outside the gene matches: 15. CDR1 is MNHNS and CDR2 is SASEGT in the germline V gene. The CDR3 is 17 residues long. As DNA, the CDR3 is TGTGCCAGTCCTACGAACACAGGGGGCGCGGGGAACACTGAAGCTTTCTTT. Its translation: CASPTNTGGAGNTEAFF.

Comment on this clonotype: This likely reflects a read error, since a far larger clone is one base away. CDR3 loop: CARSSLYLTDGYEQYF. In nucleotides, the CDR3 is TGTGCCCGCAGCTCTTTGTATTTGACAGACGGCTACGAGCAGTACTTC. V usage is TRBV7-8 and J usage is TRBJ2-7; tentative D call: TRBD1 (5 bases). Germline V gene data show CDR1 as SGHVS and CDR2 as FQNEAQ. This CDR3 has 16 residues.

This clonotype occurred many times. The J gene is TRBJ2-7, the V gene TRBV20-1, with 14 bases fitting TRBD2. V dropped 6 bases and J dropped 2; count of bases not matched to a gene: 9. The CDR3 has 16 residues. In germline, CDR1 is DFQATT, CDR2 SNEGSKA (reference sequence). This CDR3 is CSASPGLAGAPYEQYF. CDR3 nucleotide sequence: TGCAGTGCCTCCCCGGGACTAGCGGGAGCCCCCTACGAGCAGTACTTC.

This clonotype was detected many times. The rearrangement links TRBV18 to TRBJ1-2; D is ambiguous. The ends were cut back, 2 bases at V and 3 bases at J, with 7 bases in the middle. This CDR3 is 13 amino acids long. CDR1 KGHSH and CDR2 LQKENI come from the germline V gene. The CDR3 sequence: CASSPGSDYGYTF. The CDR3 DNA reads TGTGCCAGCTCACCAGGGTCTGACTATGGCTACACCTTC.

This clonotype was counted at least ten times. V and J are TRBV24-1 and TRBJ2-7, with 10 bases identical to TRBD2. This CDR3 has 19 amino acids. Per the germline V gene, CDR1 is KGHDR and CDR2 is SFDVKD. The J segment lost 1 base and the V segment lost 4 bases, leaving 15 bases of the junction unmatched. CDR3 coding DNA: TGTGCCACCAGTGAGGGAGTCCCAAGAGCGGGAGGGCCGTCCTACGAGCAGTACTTC. Translation: CATSEGVPRAGGPSYEQYF.

This clonotype was seen at least ten times. This CDR3 is CSVTGSEAFF. The CDR3 bases are TGCAGCGTGACAGGCAGTGAAGCTTTCTTT. The chain joins TRBV29-1 to TRBJ1-1; D might be TRBD1 (6 bases). Per germline, CDR1 SQVTM and CDR2 ANQGSEA. Trimming took 6 bases from V and 7 from J, leaving 9 bases between them. The CDR3 loop spans 10 amino acids.

The sample holds many counts of this clonotype. The J gene is TRBJ1-5, the V gene TRBV28; D unresolved. The length of the CDR3 is 15 residues. Deletions cut 5 bases from V and 2 bases from J, with 13 bases between. Looked up from germline, CDR1 is MDHEN and CDR2 is SYDVKM. The CDR3 coding sequence is TGTGCCAGCAGTAAACCAGGAGTTGGCAATCAGCCCCAGCATTTT. This translates into CASSKPGVGNQPQHF.

The CDR3 reads CASSYNIQSSGDEETQYF. CDR3 bases: TGTGCCAGCAGTTACAATATTCAGTCTAGCGGGGACGAAGAGACCCAGTACTTC. This chain links TRBV6-9 with TRBJ2-5; 9 bases agree with TRBD2. This CDR3 has 18 amino acids. The germline V gene encodes CDR1 MNHGY and CDR2 SVAAGI. V lost 3 bases to trimming and J lost 3 bases; unmatched junction nucleotides: 14.

This chain links TRBV4-3 with TRBJ1-1, with 8 bases fitting TRBD1. The CDR3 is 13 residues long. The V and J ends lost 6 bases and 8 bases, in that order; junction bases with no gene match: 8. Germline V gene data show CDR1 as LGHNA and CDR2 as YSLEER. CDR3 in amino acids: CASSPDRETEAFF. The CDR3 DNA reads TGCGCCAGCAGTCCGGACAGGGAAACCGAAGCTTTCTTT.

V usage is TRBV7-2 and J usage is TRBJ1-3, with D unclear. The V end was cut by 3 bases, the J end by 4 bases, with 13 bases between. The CDR3 has 15 residues. CDR1 and CDR2 from the germline V gene are SGHTA and FQGNSA. The chain's CDR3 is CASSFDWAGGNTIYF. DNA of the CDR3: TGTGCCAGCAGCTTCGATTGGGCGGGCGGAAACACCATATATTTT.

V is TRBV6-2 or TRBV6-3 and J is TRBJ2-1; the D is unclear. Trimming stripped 3 bases from V and 1 base from J, with 4 bases between. This CDR3 region has 13 residues. In germline, CDR1 is MNHEY, CDR2 SVGEGT. This chain's CDR3 is CASSYFSYNEQFF. The CDR3 region has the DNA TGTGCCAGCAGTTATTTTTCCTACAATGAGCAGTTCTTC.

In its sample, this clonotype was seen a few times. The rearrangement uses TRBV7-9 and TRBJ2-6; possible D gene TRBD1, 5 bases. Trimming stripped 4 bases from V and 0 bases from J, with 7 bases between. CDR1 is SEHNR, CDR2 FQNEAQ, per germline (reference sequence). The CDR3 covers 15 residues. In DNA, the CDR3 is TGTGCCAGCAGCTCCAGGGCCTCTGGGGCCAACGTCCTGACTTTC. Protein product: CASSSRASGANVLTF.

This clonotype showed up just a few times. The V call is TRBV20-1, the J call TRBJ2-3; TRBD2 matches 9 bases. The CDR3 is made up of 14 amino acids. V dropped 2 bases and J dropped 0; count of bases not matched to a gene: 0. Germline V gene data show CDR1 as DFQATT and CDR2 as SNEGSKA (reference sequence). The CDR3 DNA reads as TGCAGTGCTAGACTAGCGGGAAGCACAGATACGCAGTATTTT. As protein: CSARLAGSTDTQYF.

CDR3 loop: CASNPNRGPGYGYTF. In DNA, the CDR3 is TGTGCCAGCAACCCTAACAGGGGGCCGGGCTATGGCTACACCTTC. The chain uses TRBV7-2 and TRBJ1-2; TRBD1 aligns across 9 bases. The CDR3 is 15 amino acids. The V gene end was trimmed by 7 bases and the J gene end by 4 bases; junction bases not matched to a gene: 10. The V gene's germline CDR1 is SGHTA and CDR2 FQGNSA.